This TCR beta chain came from a study of T cell repertoires in cytomegalovirus infection. Whole-study context: Well-studied HLA-B-restricted epitopes and recently identified HLA-C-restricted epitopes of CMV were both used in the study. CMV infection together with matching HLA type was indicated by public TCR beta signatures. Broader study findings: The cumulative frequency of public TCR beta families identified carriers of CMV plus the relevant HLA. In two of eight donors, the top clonotype was HLA-C-restricted CMV-specific.

In TCRdb, the reads were re-called with MiXCR into one record per CDR3 protein. The data show about 110,000 distinct CDR3 sequences, 25% to 30% seen once. Deletions cut 2 bases from V and 2 bases from J, with 13 bases between. This CDR3 has 15 residues. Germline V gives CDR1 SGHTA, CDR2 FQGNSA. A remark on this clonotype: As yet, its antigen is unknown.

Material: CD8+ T cells from cultured PBMCs, obtained from culture after CMV antigen stimulation. This receptor was identified in a human donor in good health (CMV status not recorded). Some clones in this sample may be carry-over from other donors' samples. This chain connects TRBV7-2 to TRBJ2-7, with D possibly matching TRBD2 (5 bases). The CDR3 is CASSLHSGKAYEQYF. The CDR3 DNA is TGTGCCAGCAGCTTACACTCCGGGAAAGCCTACGAGCAGTACTTC.